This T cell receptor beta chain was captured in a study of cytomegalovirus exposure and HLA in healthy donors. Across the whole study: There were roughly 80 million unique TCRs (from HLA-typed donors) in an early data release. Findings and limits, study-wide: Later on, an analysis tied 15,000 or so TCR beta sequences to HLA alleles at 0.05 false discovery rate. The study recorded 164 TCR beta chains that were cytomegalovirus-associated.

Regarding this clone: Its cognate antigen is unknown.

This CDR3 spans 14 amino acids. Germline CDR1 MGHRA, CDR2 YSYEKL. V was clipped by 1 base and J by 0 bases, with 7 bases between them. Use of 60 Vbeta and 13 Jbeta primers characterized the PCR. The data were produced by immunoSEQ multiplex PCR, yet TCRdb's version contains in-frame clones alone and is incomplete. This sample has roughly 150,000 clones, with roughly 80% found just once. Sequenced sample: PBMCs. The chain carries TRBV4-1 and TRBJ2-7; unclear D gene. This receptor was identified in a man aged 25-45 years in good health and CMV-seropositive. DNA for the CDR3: TGCGCCAGCAGCCAAGCAGAAAACTCCTACGAGCAGTACTTC. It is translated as CASSQAENSYEQYF.